These T cell receptor beta chains were read from a single sample in a study of blood T cell repertoires in COVID-19. The repertoire was sequenced with immunoSEQ multiplex PCR; TCRdb's copy has only in-frame clones and lacks some. Of 250,000 to 350,000 clones in the sample, around 89% were seen once. Specimen: peripheral blood. These receptors came from a man aged 25-45 years with acute or convalescent COVID-19. Each CDR3 is given without its conserved first and last residue. Each record gives: J gene, V gene, clone size, CDR3 protein. Where a row states a size, it is once, few, many or the class of an expanded clone; other rows omit it.

TRBJ1-2 TRBV5-1 . ASSLVDKNYGYT
TRBJ2-1 TRBV27 . ASKWGTEYYNEQF
TRBJ1-2 TRBV19 . ASSTSTRGYGYT
TRBJ2-5 TRBV30 . AWRTNLQETQY
TRBJ2-7 TRBV5-1 . ASSYQQGAYEQY
TRBJ1-3 TRBV2 . ASRQEVVSGNTIY
TRBJ1-2 TRBV6-1 . ASSESPDRAYGYT
TRBJ2-1 TRBV29-1 . SVGLLAGDEQF
TRBJ2-5 TRBV5-1 few ASSPGTSGGVETQY
TRBJ2-3 TRBV6-5 . ASSRLAGTDTQY